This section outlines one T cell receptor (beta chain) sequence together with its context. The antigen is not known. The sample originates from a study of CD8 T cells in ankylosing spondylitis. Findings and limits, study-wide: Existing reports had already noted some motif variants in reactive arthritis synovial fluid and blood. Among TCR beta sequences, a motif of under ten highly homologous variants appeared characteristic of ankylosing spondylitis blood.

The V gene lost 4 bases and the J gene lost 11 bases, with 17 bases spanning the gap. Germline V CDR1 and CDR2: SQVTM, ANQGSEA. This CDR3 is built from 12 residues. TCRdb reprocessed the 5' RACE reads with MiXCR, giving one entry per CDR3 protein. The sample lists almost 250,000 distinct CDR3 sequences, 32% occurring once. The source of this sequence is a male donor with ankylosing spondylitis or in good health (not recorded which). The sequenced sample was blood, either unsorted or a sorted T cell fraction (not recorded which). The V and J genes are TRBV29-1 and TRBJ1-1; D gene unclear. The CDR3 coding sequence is TGCAGCGTTGTCGTGGAAGCGGGATGGGCTTTCTTT. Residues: CSVVVEAGWAFF.